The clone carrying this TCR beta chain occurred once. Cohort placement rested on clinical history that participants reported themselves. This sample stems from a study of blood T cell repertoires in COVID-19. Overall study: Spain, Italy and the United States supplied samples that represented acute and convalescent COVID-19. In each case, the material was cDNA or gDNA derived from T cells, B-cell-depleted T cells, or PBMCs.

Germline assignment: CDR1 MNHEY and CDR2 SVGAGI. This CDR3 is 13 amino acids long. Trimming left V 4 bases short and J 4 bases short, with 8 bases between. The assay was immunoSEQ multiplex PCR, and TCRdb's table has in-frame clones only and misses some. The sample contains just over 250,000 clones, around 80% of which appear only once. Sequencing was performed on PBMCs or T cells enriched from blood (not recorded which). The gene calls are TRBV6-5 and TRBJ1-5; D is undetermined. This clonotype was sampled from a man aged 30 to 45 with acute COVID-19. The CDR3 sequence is CASSSEVNQPQHF. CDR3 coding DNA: TGTGCCAGCAGTTCGGAGGTTAATCAGCCCCAGCATTTT.